The 28 T cell receptor beta chains given below trace back to one sample, sequenced in a study of post-analysis software for immune sequencing data. Findings and limits, study-wide: With TRBV5-6, TRBV5-1 and TRBV20-1 included, about five TRBV segments were more frequent in patients than in controls.

Their cognate antigens are unknown. Every TCR beta cDNA library bore unique molecular identifiers. TCRdb re-derived calls from the PCR reads in MiXCR, one entry per CDR3 protein. Here the sample spans approximately 360,000 distinct CDR3 sequences, roughly 36% being singletons. The material sequenced was blood. The receptors shown here come from a girl between 10 and 17 years old with multiple sclerosis.

This clonotype was recorded a few times. This CDR3 is CSARDGGTSPQETQYF. CDR3 coding DNA: TGCAGTGCTAGAGATGGGGGGACTAGTCCGCAAGAGACCCAGTACTTC. J is TRBJ2-5 and V is TRBV20-1; 8 nucleotides agree with TRBD2. The CDR3 extends over 16 amino acids. V lost 0 bases to trimming and J lost 2 bases; unmatched junction nucleotides: 8. Germline loops: CDR1 DFQATT, CDR2 SNEGSKA (reference sequence).

This clonotype was seen a handful of times. The CDR3 sequence: CASSPGTLGETQYF. Written as DNA, the CDR3 is TGTGCCAGCAGCCCCGGGACACTGGGAGAGACCCAGTACTTC. The gene calls are TRBV7-2 and TRBJ2-5, with D perhaps TRBD1 (6 bases). The CDR3 totals 14 residues. Germline V gives CDR1 SGHTA, CDR2 FQGNSA. The germline V and J ends were trimmed by 5 bases and 4 bases, with 14 bases remaining between them.

This clonotype showed up just a few times. J is TRBJ2-1 and V is TRBV6-2 or TRBV6-3, with D possibly being TRBD1 (5 bases). Germline V gives CDR1 MNHEY, CDR2 SVGEGT. The CDR3 is made up of 16 amino acids. V was clipped by 4 bases and J by 6 bases, with 19 bases between them. CDR3 protein: CASSLAQLQQGNEQFF. In DNA form, the CDR3 reads TGTGCCAGCAGTTTGGCTCAACTCCAGCAGGGCAATGAGCAGTTCTTC.

This chain connects TRBV11-2 to TRBJ1-1, with 9 bases identical to TRBD1. Losses at the gene ends were 4 bases for V and 7 bases for J; bases not matched to a gene: 10. Germline V lookup: CDR1 SGHAT, CDR2 FQNNGV. This CDR3 comprises 15 residues. CDR3 region: CASSSNRGRRVEAFF. CDR3 coding DNA: TGTGCCAGCAGCTCTAACAGGGGGCGCAGGGTTGAAGCTTTCTTT.

The chain couples TRBV20-1 to TRBJ2-7; TRBD2 matches 7 bases. Germline V gene sequence: CDR1 DFQATT, CDR2 SNEGSKA (reference sequence). The junction had 5 bases not matched to a gene; V was cut back by 1 base and J by 2 bases. This CDR3 has 14 amino acids. The CDR3 loop reads CSARVLAETYEQYF. Written as DNA, the CDR3 is TGCAGTGCTAGAGTGCTAGCGGAAACCTACGAGCAGTACTTC.

This rearrangement joins TRBV5-1 to TRBJ2-5, with a tentative D call TRBD2 (5 bases). CDR1 is SGHRS and CDR2 is YFSETQ in the germline V gene. V lost 0 bases and J 11 bases, leaving 17 bases between the germline ends. CDR3 length: 14 amino acids. The CDR3 reads CASSLAGPAGEQYF. The CDR3, as DNA: TGCGCCAGCAGCTTGGCCGGGCCGGCCGGGGAGCAGTACTTC. The entire variable domain, with the rest obtained from reference TRBV5-1 and TRBJ2-5, is as follows: KAGVTQTPRYLIKTRGQQVTLSCSPISGHRSVSWYQQTPGQGLQFLFEYFSETQRNKGNFPGRFSGRQFSNSRSEMNVSTLELGDSALYLCASSLAGPAGEQYFGPGTRLLVL.

V gene TRBV4-1 combines with J gene TRBJ1-2, with D uncertain. Germline values: CDR1 MGHRA, CDR2 YSYEKL. V was trimmed by 1 base and J by 5 bases, leaving 8 bases between them. The CDR3 extends over 13 amino acids. CDR3 residues: CASSQVQGYGYTF. CDR3 coding DNA: TGCGCCAGCAGCCAAGTGCAAGGGTATGGCTACACCTTC.

The rearrangement joins TRBV6-5 to TRBJ1-5; D is ambiguous. Trimming left V 5 bases short and J 6 bases short, with 14 bases between. The CDR3 loop spans 14 amino acids. Germline values: CDR1 MNHEY, CDR2 SVGAGI. CDR3 nucleotides: TGTGCCAGCAGTCAGGACCCTGCGGGTCAGCCCCAGCATTTT. Its translation: CASSQDPAGQPQHF.

The chain employs TRBV9 and TRBJ2-5; the match to TRBD2 covers 9 bases. Germline assignment: CDR1 SGDLS and CDR2 YYNGEE. This CDR3 spans 18 amino acids. J gave up 5 bases and V 0 bases, and 14 bases lay outside the gene matches. The CDR3 protein is CASSVGGSGGPNGETQYF. The CDR3 DNA reads as TGTGCCAGCAGCGTAGGTGGTAGCGGGGGCCCTAACGGGGAGACCCAGTACTTC.

CDR3 bases: TGTGCCAGCAGTTCGAGGGACAGAAGCGCCTACGAGCAGTACTTC. It translates to CASSSRDRSAYEQYF. The chain is built from TRBV12-3 or TRBV12-4 and TRBJ2-7; TRBD1 aligns across 7 bases. V was pared by 4 bases and J by 2 bases, with 8 bases of the junction left unmatched. CDR3 length: 15 residues.

This clonotype has a handful of counts. The rearrangement joins TRBV6-5 to TRBJ2-5; 9 nucleotides match TRBD2. In germline, CDR1 is MNHEY, CDR2 SVGAGI. The V gene end was trimmed by 6 bases and the J gene end by 4 bases; junction bases not matched to a gene: 6. CDR3 length: 14 amino acids. The CDR3 sequence is CASRTAGGGETQYF. In DNA form, the CDR3 reads TGTGCCAGCAGGACAGCGGGAGGAGGAGAGACCCAGTACTTC.

J is TRBJ1-1 and V is TRBV24-1; TRBD1 aligns across 10 bases. The CDR3 is 14 amino acids. The trim removed 4 bases at V and 4 bases at J, leaving 2 bases unmatched. In germline, CDR1 is KGHDR, CDR2 SFDVKD. Here the CDR3 reads CATSDRDRGTEAFF. The CDR3 DNA is TGTGCCACCAGTGACCGGGACAGGGGCACTGAAGCTTTCTTT.

The chain links TRBV28 to TRBJ2-7; D perhaps matches TRBD1 (5 bases). Germline-derived CDR1 and CDR2 are MDHEN and SYDVKM. Trimming took 5 bases from V and 0 from J, leaving 17 bases between them. The length of the CDR3 is 16 residues. CDR3 DNA sequence: TGTGCCAGCAGTACCATAGGGGTCTGGAGCTCCTACGAGCAGTACTTC. Protein sequence: CASSTIGVWSSYEQYF.

On this clonotype: It may be a read error: a sequence one base away is much more abundant. Without the conserved terminal phenylalanine or tryptophan, this CDR3 likely stems from a read error. The rearrangement links TRBV6-5 to TRBJ2-4; no reliable D call. The V end was cut by 0 bases, the J end by 5 bases, with 5 bases between. The CDR3 has 13 amino acids. CDR1 and CDR2 from the germline V gene are MNHEY and SVGAGI. CDR3 nucleotides: TGTGCCAGCAGTTACTCGACCGAAAACATTCAGTACTTA. This encodes CASSYSTENIQYL.

This clonotype was found a few times. The chain couples TRBV27 to TRBJ2-1; the D is unclear. V lost 2 bases to trimming and J lost 3 bases, with 17 bases between them. The CDR3 extends over 17 amino acids. CDR1 and CDR2 from the germline V gene are MNHEY and SMNVEV (reference sequence). In nucleotides, the CDR3 is TGTGCCAGCAGTTTAATACCCTCGGGCGACCACTACAATGAGCAGTTCTTC. It yields the protein CASSLIPSGDHYNEQFF.

V is TRBV20-1 and J is TRBJ1-2; D perhaps matches TRBD1 (5 bases). Looked up from germline, CDR1 is DFQATT and CDR2 is SNEGSKA (reference sequence). The V end was cut by 5 bases, the J end by 6 bases, with 19 bases between. The CDR3 totals 14 residues. As DNA, the CDR3 is TGCAGTGCTGGCGCTACGACAGTCGCGGATGGCTACACCTTC. Amino acid sequence: CSAGATTVADGYTF.

This clonotype was detected only once. The rearrangement joins TRBV12-3 or TRBV12-4 to TRBJ2-1; 10 bases map to TRBD1. CDR3 length: 16 amino acids. The V segment lost 4 bases and the J segment 5 bases; nucleotides outside the gene matches: 8. CDR3 nucleotide sequence: TGTGCCAGCAGTTCACCCGGGACAGGGGACGACAATGAGCAGTTCTTC. It translates to CASSSPGTGDDNEQFF.

This clonotype appeared a few times. The rearrangement links TRBV7-3 to TRBJ2-1; the D gene is possibly TRBD2 (5 bases). Germline loops: CDR1 SGHTA, CDR2 FQGTGA. The V end was cut by 4 bases, the J end by 12 bases, with 13 bases between. This CDR3 comprises 12 residues. CDR3 residues: CASSSPGMGQFF. The CDR3 region has the DNA TGTGCCAGCAGCTCTCCGGGGATGGGGCAGTTCTTC. Full variable domain (remainder filled in from reference TRBV7-3 and TRBJ2-1): GAGVSQTPSNKVTEKGKYVELRCDPISGHTALYWYRQSLGQGPEFLIYFQGTGAADDSGLPNDRFFAVRPEGSVSTLKIQRTERGDSAVYLCASSSPGMGQFFGPGTRLTVL.

This rearrangement joins TRBV29-1 to TRBJ1-2; possibly TRBD1 for D (6 bases). V lost 6 bases to trimming and J lost 2 bases, with 19 bases between them. The CDR3 totals 15 residues. Germline V gives CDR1 SQVTM, CDR2 ANQGSEA. DNA for the CDR3: TGCAGCGTCGCCAACCGGGACACGATAAACTATGGCTACACCTTC. Protein product: CSVANRDTINYGYTF.

The chain carries TRBV4-3 and TRBJ2-3, with 11 bases that match TRBD2. This CDR3 has 16 residues. Trimming cost V 3 bases and J 4 bases; bases outside gene matches: 6. Germline-derived CDR1 and CDR2 are LGHNA and YSLEER. The CDR3 protein is CASSQGLAVTSDTQYF. DNA for the CDR3: TGCGCCAGCAGCCAGGGACTAGCGGTTACTTCAGATACGCAGTATTTT.

The gene calls are TRBV5-6 and TRBJ2-7, with a weak D call TRBD2 (6 bases). The ends were cut back, 0 bases at V and 2 bases at J, with 15 bases in the middle. In germline, CDR1 is SGHDT, CDR2 YYEEEE. The CDR3 spans 16 residues. CDR3: CASSLGGTYEPYEQYF. CDR3 bases: TGTGCCAGCAGCTTGGGCGGGACTTACGAGCCCTACGAGCAGTACTTC.

There are a few counts of this clonotype. V is TRBV18 and J is TRBJ2-1; 9 bases fit TRBD2. After removal of 3 bases from V and 5 bases from J, the junction contained 11 bases not matched to a gene. The CDR3 length is 17 residues. Germline V gives CDR1 KGHSH, CDR2 LQKENI. CDR3: CASSPILLAGTNNEQFF. In nucleotides, the CDR3 is TGTGCCAGCTCACCTATACTACTAGCGGGTACCAACAATGAGCAGTTCTTC.

The chain couples TRBV5-5 to TRBJ2-1; D might be TRBD2 (7 bases). CDR1 is SGHKS, CDR2 YYEKEE, per germline (reference sequence). The CDR3 covers 19 residues. V was clipped by 4 bases and J by 0 bases, with 23 bases between them. CDR3 region: CASSIRPGAGASSYNEQFF. In DNA, the CDR3 is TGTGCCAGCAGCATCCGTCCCGGGGCGGGGGCGTCCTCCTACAATGAGCAGTTCTTC. The full variable domain, in which reference TRBV5-5 and TRBJ2-1 provide the parts outside the CDR3, is DAGVTQSPTHLIKTRGQQVTLRCSPISGHKSVSWYQQVLGQGPQFIFQYYEKEERGRGNFPDRFSARQFPNYSSELNVNALLLGDSALYLCASSIRPGAGASSYNEQFFGPGTRLTVL.

The chain joins TRBV4-3 to TRBJ1-5; no clear D. V dropped 0 bases and J dropped 6 bases, with 15 bases sitting between them. Looked up from germline, CDR1 is LGHNA and CDR2 is YSLEER. This CDR3 comprises 16 residues. CDR3 sequence: CASSQDRAGGVQPQHF. The DNA for the CDR3 is TGCGCCAGCAGCCAAGACCGGGCAGGAGGAGTTCAGCCCCAGCATTTT.

The J gene is TRBJ1-5, the V gene TRBV20-1; D gene ambiguous. The CDR3 extends over 15 amino acids. Germline loops: CDR1 DFQATT, CDR2 SNEGSKA (reference sequence). V was trimmed by 4 bases and J by 5 bases, leaving 18 bases between them. CDR3 residues: CSATPLSGKDQPQHF. The CDR3 DNA follows: TGCAGTGCTACTCCCTTATCGGGGAAGGATCAGCCCCAGCATTTT.

This clonotype has just a few counts. The chain couples TRBV12-3 or TRBV12-4 to TRBJ1-1; perhaps TRBD1 as D (5 bases). The CDR3 is 12 amino acids. Trimming cost V 5 bases and J 6 bases, with 10 bases left between them. The CDR3 sequence is CASSEGSPEAFF. The CDR3 bases are TGTGCCAGCAGTGAGGGGAGCCCTGAAGCTTTCTTT.

Turning to this clonotype: Its ends do not fully match the called genes, so a read error is possible. For the CDR3, the DNA is TGCGCCAGCACCTTGTCGGGGACAGTGAACACCGGGGAGCTGTTTTTT. Its translation: CASTLSGTVNTGELFF. The genes are TRBV5-1 and TRBJ2-2; 7 bases line up with TRBD1. Germline V lookup: CDR1 SGHRS, CDR2 YFSETQ. The CDR3 covers 16 residues.

The chain combines TRBV2 with TRBJ2-7; 7 bases match TRBD2. This CDR3 is 15 amino acids long. Trimming cost V 8 bases and J 2 bases; bases outside gene matches: 12. Germline CDR1 is SNHLY and CDR2 is FYNNEI. Written as DNA, the CDR3 is TGTGCCAGCGTAGAGGGAGGGTTTCAACCCTACGAGCAGTACTTC. Translating gives CASVEGGFQPYEQYF.